This TCR beta chain was captured by sequencing in a study of cytomegalovirus exposure and HLA in healthy donors. PCR was performed using 60 Vbeta and 13 Jbeta primers. Assay used: immunoSEQ multiplex PCR; TCRdb lists only in-frame clones, some missing. The repertoire includes approximately 73,000 clones, 65% to 85% of them detected once, and about 22% sits in the top ten. With regard to this clone: One end of the junction is discordant with germline, which a read error may explain.

Germline V lookup: CDR1 MNHEY, CDR2 SVGAGI. This CDR3 is built from 15 residues. The clonotype comes from a woman aged 40 to 49 in good health and CMV-seropositive. Sequences were obtained from PBMCs. The J gene is TRBJ1-6, the V gene TRBV6-5; D unresolved. In DNA form, the CDR3 reads TGTGCCAGCAGTTATTGGGCCCGTCTTAATTCACCCCTCAACTTT. Amino acids: CASSYWARLNSPLNF.